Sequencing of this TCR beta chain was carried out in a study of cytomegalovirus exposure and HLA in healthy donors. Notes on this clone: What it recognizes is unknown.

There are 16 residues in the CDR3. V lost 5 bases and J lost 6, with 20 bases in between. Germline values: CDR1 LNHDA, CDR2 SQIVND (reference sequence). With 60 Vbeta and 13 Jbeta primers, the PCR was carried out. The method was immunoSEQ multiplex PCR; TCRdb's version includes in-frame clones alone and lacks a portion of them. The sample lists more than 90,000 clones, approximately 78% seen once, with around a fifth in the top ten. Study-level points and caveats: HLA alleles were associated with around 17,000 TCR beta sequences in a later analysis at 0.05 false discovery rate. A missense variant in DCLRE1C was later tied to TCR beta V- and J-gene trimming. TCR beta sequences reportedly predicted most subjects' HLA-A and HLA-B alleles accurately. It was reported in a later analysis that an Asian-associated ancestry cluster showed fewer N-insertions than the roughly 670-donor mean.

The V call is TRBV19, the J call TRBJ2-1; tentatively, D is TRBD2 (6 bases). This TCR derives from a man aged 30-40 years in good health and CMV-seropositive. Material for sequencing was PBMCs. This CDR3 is CASSAWQGFGGNEQFF. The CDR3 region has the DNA TGTGCCAGTAGTGCTTGGCAGGGATTCGGGGGCAATGAGCAGTTCTTC.